This T cell receptor (beta chain) was captured by sequencing in a study of regulatory T cells in long-lasting Graves disease. The V gene end was trimmed by 4 bases and the J gene end by 0 bases; junction bases not matched to a gene: 9. Germline CDR1 reads SGHNT; CDR2 reads YYREEE (reference sequence). This CDR3 has 17 residues. To make TCR beta libraries, researchers used iRepertoire HTBI primers and Arm-PCR of CDR3 regions. MiXCR was run by TCRdb on the multiplex PCR reads, yielding one entry per CDR3 protein. The repertoire holds a few hundred thousand distinct CDR3 sequences, with about 17% as singletons. Time point specified: newly diagnosed GD, antithyroid drugs for less than 3 months. PBMC-extracted RNA yielded the TCR library. These records were also assigned to another study, of T cells in Graves' hyperthyroidism and ophthalmopathy. That investigation notes: Researchers ran a first-round RT-PCR on the TCR CDR3 using the HTBI primer set. Model-based prediction identified ophthalmopathy a median approximately 6 months prior to its onset.

This TCR derives from a woman younger than 35 with Graves disease. The starting material was peripheral blood mononuclear cells (PBMCs), obtained at new diagnosis, from a patient treated with antithyroid drugs. The rearrangement joins TRBV5-4 to TRBJ1-3, with TRBD1 matching 8 bases. The CDR3 loop is CASSKFGTGHSGNTIYF. CDR3 DNA sequence: TGTGCCAGCAGCAAATTCGGGACAGGACACTCTGGAAACACCATATATTTT.